The source of this T cell receptor beta chain is a study of patients and donors after allogeneic stem cell transplantation (dated by TCRdb to 2018 to 2020). The library was produced with RT-PCR. TCRdb names NextSeq 550 as the instrument used. TCRdb's own reprocessing of the public reads used fastp at Q25 and MiXCR and kept productive beta chains. A single entry per CDR3 protein holds the most common genes and DNA from its merged rows. This sample has approximately 90,000 distinct CDR3 sequences in its table, and around 5% of those were observed once. The ten largest clones capture 2.6% of the sample. V lost 0 bases and J lost 5 bases; the stretch between them is 10 bases long. From the cysteine through the phenylalanine, the CDR3 covers 15 amino acids. CDR3 DNA is the only sequence kept; it has 45 bases, read in frame from the first base. The germline V gene (reference sequence) supplies CDR1 LNHNV and CDR2 YYDKDF.

This clonotype occurred many times. There is no known antigen for this receptor. Per-base quality was not reported, and no clone a single base away is much larger than it. The sample comprised blood, either unsorted or a sorted T cell fraction (not recorded which). The receptor was derived from a human donor who was either an allogeneic HSCT recipient or a stem cell or donor lymphocyte infusion donor (not recorded which). It is not recorded whose cells these are; they may come from a transplant donor. The sequence is built from TRBV15 and TRBJ1-4, with TRBD1 perhaps the D gene, on 5 matching bases. The DNA is as follows: TGTGCCACCAGCAGAGATAAGGGGTACAATGAAAAACTGTTTTTT. Its protein product is CATSRDKGYNEKLFF.